Described below is a single T cell receptor (beta chain) sequence and its context. Its matching antigen is unknown. Recipients boosted at about 4 weeks or about 12 weeks are pooled. Clones were read by immunoSEQ multiplex PCR, and TCRdb kept only the in-frame ones, dropping some. Of approximately 140,000 clones listed, roughly nine tenths are singletons. The V gene's germline CDR1 is LNHDA and CDR2 SQIVND (reference sequence). Losses at the gene ends were 3 bases for V and 6 bases for J; bases not matched to a gene: 7. This CDR3 has 15 residues. These data come from a study of T cell responses to AZD1222 COVID-19 vaccine. General observations from the study: The study reported that nearly half of spike-specific TCRs target unmutated variant regions. Spike regions recognized by vaccine-associated CD4 TCRs spanned the protein, led by 160-218 and 743-854.

Material: peripheral blood, obtained 28 days after the second AZD1222 dose. The rearrangement links TRBV19 to TRBJ1-5; 8 bases agree with TRBD1. The receptor was isolated from an adult who received the AZD1222 COVID-19 vaccine. This CDR3 reads CASSIFRGLIQPQHF. Written as DNA, the CDR3 is TGTGCCAGTAGTATCTTCAGGGGGCTTATTCAGCCCCAGCATTTT. The entire variable domain, with the rest obtained from reference TRBV19 and TRBJ1-5, is as follows: DGGITQSPKYLFRKEGQNVTLSCEQNLNHDAMYWYRQDPGQGLRLIYYSQIVNDFQKGDIAEGYSVSREKKESFPLTVTSAQKNPTAFYLCASSIFRGLIQPQHFGDGTRLSIL.